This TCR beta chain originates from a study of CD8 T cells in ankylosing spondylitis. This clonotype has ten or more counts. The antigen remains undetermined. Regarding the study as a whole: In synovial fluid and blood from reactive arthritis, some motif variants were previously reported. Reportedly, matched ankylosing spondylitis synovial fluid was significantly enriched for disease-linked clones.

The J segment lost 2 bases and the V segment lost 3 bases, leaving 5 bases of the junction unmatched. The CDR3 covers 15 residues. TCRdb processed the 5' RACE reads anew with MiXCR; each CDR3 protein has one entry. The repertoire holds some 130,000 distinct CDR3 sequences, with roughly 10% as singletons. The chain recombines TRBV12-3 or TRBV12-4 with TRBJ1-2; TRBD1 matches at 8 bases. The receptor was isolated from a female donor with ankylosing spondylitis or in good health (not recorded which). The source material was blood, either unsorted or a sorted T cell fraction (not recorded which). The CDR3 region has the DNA TGTGCCAGCAGTTTTCTACAGGGGGGGAACTATGGCTACACCTTC. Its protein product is CASSFLQGGNYGYTF.